The 24 T cell receptor beta chains presented below share a single source sample, sequenced in a study of blood T cells in healthy people across ages. For the second PCR, which ran for about 7 to 11 cycles, a sample-barcoded 5' primer and a J-beta primer mix were used. TCRdb reprocessed the 5' RACE reads with MiXCR, giving one entry per CDR3 protein. The sample holds some 790,000 distinct CDR3 sequences, more than 25% seen once. Sequenced material: blood. The receptor source for this set is a woman older than 75 in good health.

This clonotype was counted a few times. This chain joins TRBV11-2 and TRBJ1-1; D may be TRBD1 (6 bases). Trimming removed 5 bases from V and 5 bases from J, with 12 bases in between. The germline gives CDR1 SGHAT, CDR2 FQNNGV. This CDR3 is built from 13 residues. The CDR3 is CASSPQGPTEAFF. CDR3 in DNA: TGTGCCAGCAGCCCCCAGGGGCCAACTGAAGCTTTCTTT.

The sample holds a few counts of this clonotype. V and J are TRBV7-8 and TRBJ1-2; TRBD1 aligns across 7 bases. CDR1 is SGHVS and CDR2 is FQNEAQ in the germline V gene. The CDR3 length is 17 residues. V shed 3 bases, J shed 4 bases, and the junction held 14 bases outside the gene matches. The CDR3 DNA sequence: TGTGCCAGCAGCTTCCCCGGGACAGAATCCTCTATCTATGGCTACACCTTC. Translating gives CASSFPGTESSIYGYTF.

At least ten counts were recorded for this clonotype. This rearrangement joins TRBV20-1 to TRBJ2-1, with unresolved D. This CDR3 has 15 amino acids. The germline V and J ends were trimmed by 1 base and 2 bases, with 12 bases remaining between them. Germline V gene data show CDR1 as DFQATT and CDR2 as SNEGSKA (reference sequence). The CDR3 reads CSARAPTGTYNEQFF. The CDR3 DNA reads TGCAGTGCTAGAGCCCCCACGGGTACCTACAATGAGCAGTTCTTC.

This clonotype was counted at least ten times. This rearrangement joins TRBV11-2 to TRBJ2-5, with 8 bases that match TRBD1. V shed 5 bases and J 4 bases; nucleotides not matched to a gene: 3. The CDR3 consists of 13 residues. CDR1 and CDR2 (germline): SGHAT, FQNNGV. The CDR3 bases are TGTGCCAGCAGCATACAGGGGGTAGAGACCCAGTACTTC. Translation: CASSIQGVETQYF.

The chain uses TRBV7-9 and TRBJ2-4; D is perhaps TRBD2 (6 bases). Matching the DNA end better, TRBJ2-7 makes the J call doubtful. The CDR3 is 14 residues long. Germline V gene sequence: CDR1 SEHNR, CDR2 FQNEAQ (reference sequence). The CDR3 DNA reads as TGTGCCAGCAGCCCTAGCCCGGGAGTGGGCGAGCAGTACTTC. Protein: CASSPSPGVGEQYF.

Regarding this clonotype: Given a much more abundant clone one base away, this may be a read error. V is TRBV20-1 and J is TRBJ2-7, with D uncertain. CDR3 length: 14 residues. Germline CDR1 is DFQATT and CDR2 is SNEGSKA (reference sequence). Trimming shortened V by 7 bases and J by 0 bases, and 16 bases separated the two germline ends. The CDR3: CSVHQTTHSYEQYF. The CDR3 DNA sequence: TGCAGTGTTCACCAGACGACCCACTCCTACGAGCAGTACTTC.

In this sample, this clonotype turned up a few times. A read error may be the cause here, since a much bigger clone is one base away. V is TRBV6-2 or TRBV6-3 and J is TRBJ2-1; D is undetermined. The V and J ends lost 6 bases and 12 bases respectively, with 21 bases between them. CDR3 length: 14 amino acids. Germline assignment: CDR1 MNHEY and CDR2 SVGEGT. As DNA, the CDR3 is TGTGCCAGCAGGGTGGTAAAGGCATCCCGCGTGCAGTTCTTC. This sequence encodes CASRVVKASRVQFF.

The chain joins TRBV10-2 to TRBJ1-6; tentatively, D is TRBD1 (5 bases). The germline CDR1 and CDR2 sequences are WSHSY and SAAADI. V lost 0 bases and J 7 bases, leaving 10 bases between the germline ends. This CDR3 spans 15 amino acids. CDR3 in DNA: TGCGCCAGCAGTGAGTCATCAGGGACGAATTCACCCCTCCACTTT. Amino acids: CASSESSGTNSPLHF.

This clonotype was counted a few times. The chain combines TRBV6-1 with TRBJ1-1; no clear D gene. The V end lost 2 bases, the J end lost 0 bases, and 13 bases lay between the germline ends. CDR1 and CDR2 (germline): MNHNS, SASEGT. The CDR3 consists of 16 residues. CDR3 residues: CASSERDGRMNTEAFF. CDR3 nucleotides: TGTGCCAGCAGTGAACGAGACGGCCGCATGAACACTGAAGCTTTCTTT.

This clonotype was detected a few times. This chain joins TRBV6-1 and TRBJ1-6; TRBD1 matches 7 bases. The CDR3 length is 13 residues. Losses at the gene ends were 7 bases for V and 8 bases for J; bases not matched to a gene: 5. In germline, CDR1 is MNHNS, CDR2 SASEGT. Here the CDR3 DNA reads TGTGCCAGCAATGAGGGGGCCTATTCACCCCTCCACTTT. Translated: CASNEGAYSPLHF.

This clonotype was recorded many times. The V call is TRBV20-1, the J call TRBJ2-5; 10 bases line up with TRBD2. V lost 1 base to trimming and J lost 5 bases; unmatched junction nucleotides: 10. The CDR3 totals 16 residues. Germline CDR1 and CDR2: DFQATT and SNEGSKA (reference sequence). CDR3 bases: TGCAGTGCTAGAGTAGTAGCGGGGGGAAGGGGGGAGACCCAGTACTTC. This codes for CSARVVAGGRGETQYF.

On this clonotype itself: An end of the junction does not agree with germline; a read error may underlie this. CDR3 protein: CACSFYQPRGYSNQPQHF. In DNA form, the CDR3 reads TGTGCCTGCAGCTTCTACCAGCCGCGGGGATATAGCAATCAGCCCCAGCATTTT. This chain joins TRBV11-2 and TRBJ1-5; D gene unclear. The CDR3 extends over 18 amino acids. Germline values: CDR1 SGHAT, CDR2 FQNNGV.

V is TRBV6-2 or TRBV6-3 and J is TRBJ1-1; D unclear. Per the germline V gene, CDR1 is MNHEY and CDR2 is SVGEGT. The CDR3 contains 14 residues. V was pared by 10 bases and J by 7 bases, with 22 bases between. The CDR3: CANTPGVLIGEAFF. CDR3 nucleotide sequence: TGTGCCAACACCCCAGGAGTCCTGATTGGTGAAGCTTTCTTT.

Points on this clonotype: A much larger clonotype is one base distant, so this may be a read error. The J gene is TRBJ2-5, the V gene TRBV20-1; 7 nucleotides align to TRBD2. Germline V gene data show CDR1 as DFQATT and CDR2 as SNEGSKA (reference sequence). The CDR3 extends over 12 amino acids. Trimming removed 5 bases from V and 11 bases from J; junction bases left unmatched: 11. The CDR3 region has the DNA TGCAGTGCTGGGAGGGCCAGCGATGAGCAGTACTTC. Residues: CSAGRASDEQYF.

The gene calls are TRBV12-3 or TRBV12-4 and TRBJ1-2, with TRBD1 matching 12 bases. V gave up 3 bases and J gave up 8 bases; unmatched junction bases: 16. The length of the CDR3 is 18 residues. CDR3 amino acids: CASSFVLYPGQGAGGYTF. CDR3 in DNA: TGTGCCAGCAGTTTCGTCCTCTACCCGGGACAGGGGGCAGGGGGCTACACCTTC.

The table lists this clonotype with a count of one. A junction end diverges from the germline sequence, so it may reflect a read error. This chain links TRBV5-1 with TRBJ2-4; TRBD1 matches at 8 bases. CDR3 size: 15 residues. The germline V gene encodes CDR1 SGHRS and CDR2 YFSETQ. The CDR3 DNA is TGCGCCAACAGCGTGGCCGGACAGGGCCGAGACATTCAGTACTTC. This codes for CANSVAGQGRDIQYF.

This clonotype was recorded at least ten times. V is TRBV20-1 and J is TRBJ2-7, with a possible D match to TRBD1 (5 bases). Germline lookup yields CDR1 DFQATT and CDR2 SNEGSKA (reference sequence). CDR3 length equals 11 residues. CDR3 region: CRPKAGSEQYF. DNA of the CDR3: TGCAGGCCAAAGGCAGGGTCCGAGCAGTACTTC.

This clonotype was seen repeatedly, ten times or more. The chain uses TRBV6-5 and TRBJ2-5; D is perhaps TRBD1 or TRBD2 (5 bases each). V shed 3 bases and J shed 5 bases, with 19 bases lying between them. The CDR3 extends over 16 amino acids. CDR1 and CDR2 from the germline V gene are MNHEY and SVGAGI. The DNA of the CDR3 is TGTGCCAGCAGTTATGGGTGGGGGAGACCTTCGGAGACCCAGTACTTC. Translated: CASSYGWGRPSETQYF.

Only a few counts were recorded for this clonotype. The gene calls are TRBV6-2 or TRBV6-3 and TRBJ1-1; TRBD1 might be the D (6 bases). The CDR3 sequence is 16 residues long. V was shortened by 10 bases and J by 0 bases, with 21 bases between the two germline ends. The germline V gene has CDR1 MNHEY and CDR2 SVGEGT. The CDR3 region has the DNA TGTGCCACCAAGAGGGCGTACAGGGTAATGAACACTGAAGCTTTCTTT. It is translated as CATKRAYRVMNTEAFF.

This clonotype has a count of ten or more. The chain uses TRBV25-1 and TRBJ2-3; no clear D. Trimming stripped 0 bases from V and 1 base from J, with 5 bases between. The CDR3 extends over 14 amino acids. Germline CDR1 MGHDK, CDR2 SYGVNS. In nucleotides, the CDR3 is TGTGCCAGCAGTGAATATCGCCGCACAGATACGCAGTATTTT. Translation: CASSEYRRTDTQYF.

Details on this clonotype: Mismatch with germline at one junction end may stem from a read error. The V and J genes are TRBV12-3 or TRBV12-4 and TRBJ2-5; 8 bases fit TRBD1. The CDR3 runs 15 residues. CDR3 sequence: CAGSSSQGASETQYF. The CDR3 DNA reads as TGTGCCGGCAGTTCATCGCAGGGGGCATCAGAGACCCAGTACTTC.

This clonotype appeared many times. The CDR3 DNA reads as TGCGCCAGCAGTGAGCCAGCTCTAGCCAAAAACATTCAGTACTTC. Protein product: CASSEPALAKNIQYF. V and J are TRBV10-2 and TRBJ2-4; D not certain. V shed 2 bases and J shed 0 bases, with 8 bases lying between them. There are 15 residues in the CDR3. CDR1 and CDR2 (germline): WSHSY, SAAADI.

This chain connects TRBV12-3 or TRBV12-4 to TRBJ2-2, with D possibly TRBD2 on 5 matching bases. V lost 2 bases and J 5 bases, leaving 12 bases between the germline ends. The CDR3 has 15 residues. Here the CDR3 reads CASSLSPGVTGELFF. The CDR3 DNA reads as TGTGCCAGCAGTTTATCTCCCGGGGTAACCGGGGAGCTGTTTTTT.

The chain is built from TRBV13 and TRBJ1-5; D is unresolved. Germline V gives CDR1 PRHDT, CDR2 FYEKMQ (reference sequence). V was shortened by 3 bases and J by 2 bases, with 5 bases between the two germline ends. This CDR3 is 13 amino acids long. The CDR3 DNA reads as TGTGCCAGCAGCTTTGAACGCAATCAGCCCCAGCATTTT. This translates into CASSFERNQPQHF.